These 20 T cell receptor beta chains were all obtained from the same sample, sequenced in a study of cytomegalovirus exposure and HLA in healthy donors (dated by TCRdb to 2015 to 2018). Library preparation used the immunoSEQ multiplex PCR assay. The multiplex PCR relied on a mix of 60 forward primers for TCR Vbeta segments and 13 reverse primers for TCR Jbeta segments. The table comes from immuneACCESS by way of TCRdb, which keeps in-frame sequences with V and J called. Part of the clones is missing from these tables; in studies checked, under half for an unresolved V gene and the rest for unknown reasons. In this sample the table shows around 150,000 clones, approximately 79% of which occur a single time. Of the sample, 1.5% to 2% falls within the top ten clones. Sequencing was performed on PBMCs. The receptors shown here come from a woman in her 30s in good health and CMV-seronegative.

The chain recombines TRBV30 with TRBJ2-3; TRBD1 is a possible D gene (6 bases). The CDR3 is 14 amino acids. Germline V gives CDR1 GTSNPN, CDR2 SVGIG (reference sequence). The ends were cut back, 0 bases at V and 2 bases at J, with 9 bases in the middle. The CDR3 DNA sequence: TGTGCCTGGAGTGTCGGACAGACCACAGATACGCAGTATTTT. Encoded protein: CAWSVGQTTDTQYF.

The chain carries TRBV27 and TRBJ2-2; 9 bases line up with TRBD1. The junction had 1 base not matched to a gene; V was cut back by 6 bases and J by 5 bases. CDR1 MNHEY and CDR2 SMNVEV come from the germline V gene (reference sequence). This CDR3 is 13 amino acids long. As DNA, the CDR3 is TGTGCCAGCAGAGGGACAGGGACCGGGGAGCTGTTTTTT. This encodes CASRGTGTGELFF.

The chain employs TRBV21-1 and TRBJ1-5; TRBD1 was called by the table and not checked on the DNA. TRBV21-1 is classified as a pseudogene. The CDR3 consists of 15 residues. The chain's CDR3 is CASSPRQARNQPQHF. The CDR3 coding sequence is TGTGCCAGCAGCCCCAGACAGGCGCGCAATCAGCCCCAGCATTTT.

The chain links TRBV14 to TRBJ2-5, with a weak D call TRBD2 (5 bases). The CDR3 consists of 17 residues. Per germline, CDR1 SGHDN and CDR2 FVKESK. V lost 0 bases and J lost 2, with 16 bases in between. CDR3 sequence: CASSQDKAQRKQETQYF. DNA for the CDR3: TGTGCCAGCAGCCAAGATAAGGCACAGCGGAAGCAAGAGACCCAGTACTTC.

This clone occurred a few times. The V gene is TRBV5-1, the J gene TRBJ2-1; TRBD2 matches at 7 bases. V trimming: 3 bases; J trimming: 3 bases; junction bases outside the gene matches: 9. Germline V gene lookup returns CDR1 SGHRS and CDR2 YFSETQ. The CDR3 has 16 amino acids. The CDR3 region has the DNA TGCGCCAGCAGCTCGTCCGGGGTAGCGGGCTACAATGAGCAGTTCTTC. This gives the protein CASSSSGVAGYNEQFF.

The V gene is TRBV5-6, the J gene TRBJ1-1, with D tentatively TRBD1 (5 bases). CDR1 SGHDT and CDR2 YYEEEE come from the germline V gene. CDR3 length equals 15 residues. The V gene lost 0 bases and the J gene lost 1 base, with 10 bases spanning the gap. CDR3 in DNA: TGTGCCAGCAGCTTGGATCCGGGGGGGAACACTGAAGCTTTCTTT. Encoded protein: CASSLDPGGNTEAFF. The variable domain in full, with the rest retrieved from reference TRBV5-6 and TRBJ1-1, is DAGVTQSPTHLIKTRGQQVTLRCSPKSGHDTVSWYQQALGQGPQFIFQYYEEEERQRGNFPDRFSGHQFPNYSSELNVNALLLGDSALYLCASSLDPGGNTEAFFGQGTRLTVV.

The CDR3: CASSSSGVDKNIQYF. DNA of the CDR3: TGTGCCAGCAGCTCTAGCGGGGTGGACAAAAACATTCAGTACTTC. J is TRBJ2-4 and V is TRBV7-8, with 9 bases matching TRBD2. This CDR3 has 15 amino acids. Germline lookup yields CDR1 SGHVS and CDR2 FQNEAQ. Trimming at V came to 4 bases and at J to 3 bases, leaving 4 bases not matched to a gene.

The chain links TRBV5-5 to TRBJ1-5, with TRBD1 matching over 7 bases. The CDR3 runs to 16 residues. Losses at the gene ends were 2 bases for V and 5 bases for J; bases not matched to a gene: 10. The germline gives CDR1 SGHKS, CDR2 YYEKEE (reference sequence). The CDR3 DNA reads TGTGCCAGCAGCTTAGCCCGGACAGGAGGAGATCAGCCCCAGCATTTT. Protein sequence: CASSLARTGGDQPQHF.

This clone was seen once. The rearrangement joins TRBV13 to TRBJ1-2; 8 nucleotides agree with TRBD1. Germline assignment: CDR1 PRHDT and CDR2 FYEKMQ (reference sequence). The V and J ends lost 5 bases and 4 bases, in that order; junction bases with no gene match: 6. The CDR3 length is 14 residues. The CDR3 bases are TGTGCCAGCAGCGGGGACAGGTCGAGCTATGGCTACACCTTC. Its translation is CASSGDRSSYGYTF. The full variable domain, rest sourced from reference TRBV13 and TRBJ1-2, is AAGVIQSPRHLIKEKRETATLKCYPIPRHDTVYWYQQGPGQDPQFLISFYEKMQSDKGSIPDRFSAQQFSDYHSELNMSSLELGDSALYFCASSGDRSSYGYTFGSGTRLTVV.

The chain recombines TRBV7-6 with TRBJ2-6; D gene uncertain. Trimming took 2 bases from V and 0 from J, leaving 5 bases between them. Germline V gene sequence: CDR1 SGHVS, CDR2 FNYEAQ. This CDR3 has 15 amino acids. The DNA for the CDR3 is TGTGCCAGCAGCTTACTAAACTCTGGGGCCAACGTCCTGACTTTC. It encodes CASSLLNSGANVLTF.

The V gene is TRBV5-4, the J gene TRBJ1-2, with 9 bases identical to TRBD1. Unmatched junction bases numbered 8, after V lost 1 base and J lost 4 bases. Germline lookup yields CDR1 SGHNT and CDR2 YYREEE (reference sequence). The CDR3 loop spans 16 amino acids. In DNA, the CDR3 is TGTGCCAGCAGCTTGAACCGCGGGACAGGGATCTATGGCTACACCTTC. This gives the protein CASSLNRGTGIYGYTF.

This chain uses TRBV6-4 with TRBJ2-3; D unclear. Germline loops: CDR1 MRHNA, CDR2 SNTAGT. There are 13 residues in the CDR3. V was cut by 0 bases and J by 5 bases, with 6 bases left in between. CDR3 coding DNA: TGTGCCAGCAGTGACTCGGCGGTAGATACGCAGTATTTT. Translation: CASSDSAVDTQYF.

The genes are TRBV18 and TRBJ1-2, with TRBD1 as a possible D gene (5 bases). This CDR3 is built from 15 residues. Germline V lookup: CDR1 KGHSH, CDR2 LQKENI. The V and J ends lost 3 bases and 4 bases respectively, with 15 bases between them. CDR3 sequence reads: CASSPLEGSRYGYTF. CDR3 coding DNA: TGTGCCAGCTCACCTTTGGAGGGGTCCCGCTATGGCTACACCTTC.

V is TRBV19 and J is TRBJ1-5; the match to TRBD1 covers 8 bases. CDR3 length equals 16 residues. The J segment lost 3 bases and the V segment lost 4 bases, leaving 8 bases of the junction unmatched. Germline V gene sequence: CDR1 LNHDA, CDR2 SQIVND (reference sequence). The CDR3 region is CASSTPRGLNNQPQHF. The CDR3 DNA reads as TGTGCCAGTAGTACGCCCAGGGGGCTAAACAATCAGCCCCAGCATTTT.

The chain has TRBV6-5 and TRBJ1-2; no definite D call. The germline V gene has CDR1 MNHEY and CDR2 SVGAGI. Trimming pared 5 bases from V and 5 bases from J, leaving 9 bases between. The CDR3 is made up of 12 amino acids. Written as DNA, the CDR3 is TGTGCCAGCAGTCCGACTTCGTATGGCTACACCTTC. Protein product: CASSPTSYGYTF.

This chain uses TRBV4-1 with TRBJ1-2; 7 nucleotides align to TRBD1. Germline V lookup: CDR1 MGHRA, CDR2 YSYEKL. J lost 4 bases, V lost 0 bases, and 11 bases had no gene match. This CDR3 comprises 17 residues. Here the CDR3 DNA reads TGCGCCAGCAGCCAAGATCAGGGGACAGCAGCCCTCTATGGCTACACCTTC. Translated: CASSQDQGTAALYGYTF.

This chain uses TRBV2 with TRBJ2-5, with D perhaps matching TRBD2 (6 bases). The ends were cut back, 7 bases at V and 5 bases at J, with 17 bases in the middle. Germline V gene lookup returns CDR1 SNHLY and CDR2 FYNNEI. The length of the CDR3 is 14 residues. The chain's CDR3 is CASNVGSGGETQYF. As DNA, the CDR3 is TGTGCCAGCAATGTTGGTAGCGGAGGGGAGACCCAGTACTTC.

This clone was seen a few times. The chain carries TRBV14 and TRBJ2-7; tentatively, D is TRBD2 (5 bases). This CDR3 contains 14 residues. Germline V gene data show CDR1 as SGHDN and CDR2 as FVKESK. The V and J ends lost 4 bases and 0 bases respectively, with 10 bases between them. Here the CDR3 DNA reads TGTGCCAGCAGCCCGTCTGCGGGCTCCTACGAGCAGTACTTC. Translated: CASSPSAGSYEQYF.

In DNA, the CDR3 is TGTGCCACCTCCAGGGGAATCACCTACGAGCAGTACTTC. Translating gives CATSRGITYEQYF. The rearrangement joins TRBV27 to TRBJ2-7; a possible D gene is TRBD1 (6 bases). The CDR3 sequence is 13 residues long. The germline CDR1 and CDR2 sequences are MNHEY and SMNVEV (reference sequence). V lost 10 bases and J 2 bases, leaving 15 bases between the germline ends.

The gene calls are TRBV2 and TRBJ1-6; possibly TRBD1 for D (6 bases). Per the germline V gene, CDR1 is SNHLY and CDR2 is FYNNEI. V lost 7 bases, J lost 10 bases, and 20 bases lay in between. CDR3 size: 15 residues. The CDR3 DNA sequence: TGTGCCAGCAAACGTCCGGGACAACTTCAGTCACCCCTCCACTTT. It encodes CASKRPGQLQSPLHF.